This T cell receptor beta chain was captured by sequencing in a study of glioma-infiltrating T cells after dendritic cell vaccination. Study at large: Dendritic cell vaccine was injected intradermally three times, biweekly. Whole-study results and caveats: Survival was not directly related to TCR clonality in these patients.

Primers: 60 V beta forward and 13 J beta reverse. The table came from immunoSEQ multiplex PCR; TCRdb's copy has only in-frame clones and leaves some out. Seen here are tens of thousands of clones, roughly 80% observed once, and the top ten hold approximately 2.1%. None of the glioblastoma patients had an isocitrate dehydrogenase mutation. This clone was picked up one time. What it binds is not known. V lost 4 bases, J lost 3 bases, and 5 bases stayed unmatched. Germline CDR1 is SEHNR and CDR2 is FQNEAQ (reference sequence). The CDR3 totals 15 residues. The rearrangement uses TRBV7-9 and TRBJ2-2; 7 nucleotides line up with TRBD2. This clonotype was sampled from a human donor with glioblastoma. Material: blood, obtained before dendritic cell vaccination. CDR3 DNA: TGTGCCAGCAGCTCTAGCGGACGGGACACCGGGGAGCTGTTTTTT. Translation gives CASSSSGRDTGELFF.